Listed below are T cell receptor beta chains from one sample, sequenced in a study of T-cell reconstitution after alpha-beta-depleted transplantation in children. MiXCR, applied by TCRdb to the PCR reads, yields one record per CDR3 protein. The sample holds 600,000 to 800,000 distinct CDR3 sequences, 13% seen once. The sequenced sample was PBMCs, obtained before TCRalphabeta/CD19-depleted stem cell transplant. The source is a girl aged 2-10 years with congenital amegakaryocytic thrombocytopenia, due to receive a stem cell transplant. Both conserved end residues are part of each CDR3. The D gene is left open where the match is weak. Some rows mark clone size as missing; the rest say once, few, many or name a class of expanded clone.

TRBV5-1	TRBD1	TRBJ1-1	many	TGTGCCAGCAGTTTAGACAGGGACACTGAAGCTTTCTTT	CASSLDRDTEAFF
TRBV12-3/TRBV12-4	NA	TRBJ1-6	NA	TGTGCCAGCAGTCCCCCGGACGGAAATTCACCCCTCCACTTT	CASSPPDGNSPLHF
TRBV3-1	NA	TRBJ2-7	many	TGTGCCAGCAGCCAAAGTAGGGCGGGGGAGCAGTACTTC	CASSQSRAGEQYF
TRBV4-1	NA	TRBJ1-3	NA	TGCGCCAGCAGCCTAATTATCAAAGTACCAGGCCCAGTATCTGGAAACACCATATATTTT	CASSLIIKVPGPVSGNTIYF
TRBV7-2	NA	TRBJ2-1	few	TGTGCCAGCAGCACCTATGGGCATGAGCAGTTCTTC	CASSTYGHEQFF
TRBV28	TRBD1	TRBJ2-7	NA	TGTGCCAGCAGTTTACGGACAGGAGGTGTAGTCTACGAGCAGTACTTC	CASSLRTGGVVYEQYF
TRBV9	NA	TRBJ1-5	few	TGTGCCAGCAGCCCCCCCTTAGCTCAGCCCCAGCATTTT	CASSPPLAQPQHF
TRBV4-1	NA	TRBJ2-1	NA	TGCGCCACCATGTCTGCGGCTCGTGAGCAGTTCTTC	CATMSAAREQFF
TRBV7-2	TRBD1	TRBJ2-2	few	TGTGCCAGCAGCTTAGAGGGGGCTGGTACCGGGGAGCTGTTTTTT	CASSLEGAGTGELFF
TRBV2	TRBD2	TRBJ2-7	NA	TGTGCCAGCAATCCCCTAGCGGGAGGGGAGTACGAGCAGTACTTC	CASNPLAGGEYEQYF
TRBV5-1	NA	TRBJ2-5	many	TGCGCCAGCAGCTTGGAGGGCGGCCAGACCCAGTACTTC	CASSLEGGQTQYF
TRBV4-1	TRBD2	TRBJ2-7	NA	TGCGCCAGCAGCCAGATAGCGGGAGGGCCAGGCGAGCAGTACTTC	CASSQIAGGPGEQYF
TRBV7-6	TRBD2	TRBJ2-2	few	TGTGCCAGCAGCCGACGCCGGACTAGCGGGAGTTCTGGCTCCGGGGAGCTGTTTTTT	CASSRRRTSGSSGSGELFF
TRBV20-1	TRBD2	TRBJ2-7	NA	TGCAGTGCTAGAGGCACTGGCGCGGGAGAGTCCTACGAGCAGTCCTTC	CSARGTGAGESYEQSF
TRBV20-1	NA	TRBJ2-3	many	TGCAGTGCTCAGGACCCTAGCAGGGATACGCAGTATTTT	CSAQDPSRDTQYF
TRBV25-1	TRBD2	TRBJ2-2	many	TGTGCCAGCAGTGGGATAGCGGGAGGCGCCGGGGAGCTGTTTTTT	CASSGIAGGAGELFF
TRBV20-1	NA	TRBJ2-1	few	TGCAGTGCTCCTAAGATCCCTCAGCAGTTCTTC	CSAPKIPQQFF
TRBV28	NA	TRBJ1-4	NA	TGTGCCAGCAGTGCCCATTCTGGGGGCGTCTCTGAAAAACTGTTTTTT	CASSAHSGGVSEKLFF
TRBV7-2	TRBD2	TRBJ2-1	few	TGTGCCAGCAGCTTAGTCGGGACGGGAGGGCCGACTTATGAGCAGTTCTTC	CASSLVGTGGPTYEQFF
TRBV7-6	NA	TRBJ1-1	many	TGTGCCAGCAGCTTAGGTAGCTTGGGCGGACACACTGAAGCTTTCTTT	CASSLGSLGGHTEAFF
TRBV5-1	TRBD1	TRBJ1-2	many	TGCGCCAGCAGCTCACGGGACAGGGACTATGGCTACACCTTC	CASSSRDRDYGYTF
TRBV29-1	NA	TRBJ1-2	many	TGCAGCGTCCCTGTCGGACAGAGCTCAAATGGCTACACCTTC	CSVPVGQSSNGYTF
TRBV5-1	TRBD1	TRBJ1-1	NA	TGCGCCAGCACCCCGAGACAGGGAAAGGACACTGAAGCTTTCTTT	CASTPRQGKDTEAFF
TRBV7-9	NA	TRBJ1-2	NA	TGTGCCAGCAGCTTACGCCAGGTCTATGGCTACACCTTC	CASSLRQVYGYTF
TRBV6-5	TRBD1	TRBJ2-7	many	TGTGCCAGCAGTTACAGGGGGCTCTCCTACGAGCAGTACTTC	CASSYRGLSYEQYF
TRBV29-1	NA	TRBJ2-1	many	TGCAGCGTGTCAGGACAGCCCAATGAGCAGTTCTTC	CSVSGQPNEQFF
TRBV6-1	TRBD1	TRBJ2-7	few	TGTGCCAGCCGACCAGGGGGCGGTAAGAACGAGCAGTACTTC	CASRPGGGKNEQYF
TRBV27	NA	TRBJ1-1	few	TGTGCCAGCTACCCCGATTTGTACACTGAAGCTTTCTTT	CASYPDLYTEAFF
TRBV20-1	TRBD1	TRBJ1-4	NA	TGCAGTGCTAGAGGGGGCCTGACAGGGGGTAAAGAAAAACTGTTTTTT	CSARGGLTGGKEKLFF
TRBV27	TRBD1	TRBJ2-6	NA	TGTGCCAGCAGTAGCACTAATCCCTGGGACAGGGAGACTGGGGCCAACGTCCTGACTTTC	CASSSTNPWDRETGANVLTF
TRBV19	NA	TRBJ1-5	NA	TGTGCCAGTAGTATAGTTCCTTTCGGCAATCAGCCCCAGCATTTT	CASSIVPFGNQPQHF
TRBV28	NA	TRBJ2-7	few	TGTGCCAGCAGACGAGGCGCCCGCTCCTACGAGCAGTACTTC	CASRRGARSYEQYF
TRBV7-3	NA	TRBJ2-3	NA	TGTGCCAGCAGCTTAGGAAGAACTAGCACAGATACGCAGTATTTT	CASSLGRTSTDTQYF
TRBV7-9	NA	TRBJ1-5	many	TGTGCCAGCAGCTTAGATCCGCAGGGCGATCAGCCCCAGCATTTT	CASSLDPQGDQPQHF
TRBV29-1	NA	TRBJ1-1	NA	TGCAGCGTTGTTATACTTACTGAAGCTTTCTTT	CSVVILTEAFF
TRBV20-1	NA	TRBJ1-1	many	TGCAGTGCTAGAGATCAGGAGACAATAATAACTGAAGCTTTCTTT	CSARDQETIITEAFF
TRBV29-1	NA	TRBJ2-1	many	TGCAGCGGAGAGGAGGGGTGGTATAATGAGCAGTTCTTC	CSGEEGWYNEQFF
TRBV20-1	TRBD2	TRBJ2-1	many	TGCAGTGCTAATGGACTAGCCCGCGAGCAGTTCTTC	CSANGLAREQFF
TRBV7-9	NA	TRBJ2-6	few	TGTGCCACAGACGCCTCGGTGCGTGACAACGTCCTGACTTTC	CATDASVRDNVLTF
TRBV10-3	TRBD2	TRBJ2-3	few	TGTGCCATCAGTGAACTAGCGGGAGGGCCGGAGGATACGCAGTATTTT	CAISELAGGPEDTQYF
TRBV27	TRBD1	TRBJ2-3	many	TGTGCCAGCAGTCCGGGGACAGCCCTTAGCACAGATACGCAGTATTTT	CASSPGTALSTDTQYF
TRBV27	NA	TRBJ2-7	many	TGTGCCAGCAGTTTCTTTTGGGGGTACGAGCAGTACTTC	CASSFFWGYEQYF
TRBV2	TRBD2	TRBJ2-1	NA	TGTGCCAGCAGTGAAAAAATCGGGAGGGCGGATGAGCAGTTCTTC	CASSEKIGRADEQFF
TRBV29-1	NA	TRBJ2-3	many	TGCAGCGTTATCGAAGTCCGCCCAGGGTCAGATACGCAGTATTTT	CSVIEVRPGSDTQYF
TRBV5-1	TRBD1	TRBJ2-2	NA	TGCGCCAGCAGCCCATTTACCGGGACAGCGAACACCGGGGAGCTGTTTTTT	CASSPFTGTANTGELFF
TRBV15	NA	TRBJ2-1	NA	TGTGCCACCAGCAGAGGGTCACTAGTTATCCACAATGAGCAGTTCTTC	CATSRGSLVIHNEQFF
TRBV7-2	NA	TRBJ2-2	NA	TGTGCCAGCAGCTTATTCTGGGGGGCAGGAATCGGGGAGCTGTTTTTT	CASSLFWGAGIGELFF
TRBV5-1	TRBD2	TRBJ2-1	NA	TGCGCCAGCAAGGAGCGGGAGGGGGATGAGCAGTTCTTC	CASKEREGDEQFF
TRBV12-3/TRBV12-4	TRBD1	TRBJ2-7	many	TGTGCCAGCAGACTGGACAGGGGGGAATACGAGCAGTACTTC	CASRLDRGEYEQYF
TRBV12-3/TRBV12-4	NA	TRBJ2-3	NA	TGTGCCAGCAGTTATAGGGAAGGGGATACGCAGTATTTT	CASSYREGDTQYF
TRBV12-3/TRBV12-4	NA	TRBJ1-4	NA	TGTGCCAGCAGTTTAGGTATCGAAGCAACTAATGAAAAACTGTTTTTT	CASSLGIEATNEKLFF
TRBV28	TRBD2	TRBJ2-7	many	TGTGCCAGCAGTCCCATTAGCGGGAGTAGCTCCTACGAGCAGTACTTC	CASSPISGSSSYEQYF